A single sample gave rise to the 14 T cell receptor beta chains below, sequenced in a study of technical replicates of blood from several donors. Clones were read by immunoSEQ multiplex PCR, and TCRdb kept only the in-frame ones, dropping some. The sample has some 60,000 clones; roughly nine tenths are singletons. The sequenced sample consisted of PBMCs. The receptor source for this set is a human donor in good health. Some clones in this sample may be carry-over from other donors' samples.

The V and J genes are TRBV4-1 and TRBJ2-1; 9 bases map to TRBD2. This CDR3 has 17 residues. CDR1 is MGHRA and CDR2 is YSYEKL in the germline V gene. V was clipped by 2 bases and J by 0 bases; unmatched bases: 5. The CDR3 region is CASSQIYSGGSYNEQFF. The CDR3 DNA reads TGCGCCAGCAGCCAAATCTATAGCGGGGGCTCCTACAATGAGCAGTTCTTC.

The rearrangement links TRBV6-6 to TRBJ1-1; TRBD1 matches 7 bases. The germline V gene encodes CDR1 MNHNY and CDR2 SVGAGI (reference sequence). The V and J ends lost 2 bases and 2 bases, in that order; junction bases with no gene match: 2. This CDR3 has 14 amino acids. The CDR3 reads CASSYGTVNTEAFF. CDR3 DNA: TGTGCCAGCAGTTACGGGACAGTCAACACTGAAGCTTTCTTT.

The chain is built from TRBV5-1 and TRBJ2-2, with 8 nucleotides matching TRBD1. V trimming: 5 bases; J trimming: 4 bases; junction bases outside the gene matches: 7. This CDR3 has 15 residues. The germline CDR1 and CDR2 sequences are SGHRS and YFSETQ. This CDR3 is CASRVGQGGTGELFF. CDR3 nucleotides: TGCGCCAGCAGGGTAGGACAGGGAGGCACCGGGGAGCTGTTTTTT. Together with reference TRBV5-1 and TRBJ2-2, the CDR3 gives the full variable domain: KAGVTQTPRYLIKTRGQQVTLSCSPISGHRSVSWYQQTPGQGLQFLFEYFSETQRNKGNFPGRFSGRQFSNSRSEMNVSTLELGDSALYLCASRVGQGGTGELFFGEGSRLTVL.

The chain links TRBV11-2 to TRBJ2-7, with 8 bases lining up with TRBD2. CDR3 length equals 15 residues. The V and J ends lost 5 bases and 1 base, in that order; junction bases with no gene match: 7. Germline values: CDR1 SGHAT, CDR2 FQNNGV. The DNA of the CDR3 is TGTGCCAGCAGCCTATTAACTAGCGGATCCTACGAGCAGTACTTC. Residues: CASSLLTSGSYEQYF. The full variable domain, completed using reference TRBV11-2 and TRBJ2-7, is EAGVAQSPRYKIIEKRQSVAFWCNPISGHATLYWYQQILGQGPKLLIQFQNNGVVDDSQLPKDRFSAERLKGVDSTLKIQPAKLEDSAVYLCASSLLTSGSYEQYFGPGTRLTVT.

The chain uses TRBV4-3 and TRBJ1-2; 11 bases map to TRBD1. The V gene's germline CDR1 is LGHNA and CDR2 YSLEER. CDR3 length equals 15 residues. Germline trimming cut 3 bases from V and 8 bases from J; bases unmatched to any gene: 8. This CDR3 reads CASSQDRGRDSGYTF. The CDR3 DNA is TGCGCCAGCAGCCAGGACAGGGGGCGCGATTCCGGCTACACCTTC.

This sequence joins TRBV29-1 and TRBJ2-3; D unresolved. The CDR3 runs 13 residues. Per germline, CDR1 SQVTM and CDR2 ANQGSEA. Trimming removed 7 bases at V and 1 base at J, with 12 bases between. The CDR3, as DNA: TGCAGCGAGATGCGCAGCGGCACAGATACGCAGTATTTT. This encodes CSEMRSGTDTQYF.

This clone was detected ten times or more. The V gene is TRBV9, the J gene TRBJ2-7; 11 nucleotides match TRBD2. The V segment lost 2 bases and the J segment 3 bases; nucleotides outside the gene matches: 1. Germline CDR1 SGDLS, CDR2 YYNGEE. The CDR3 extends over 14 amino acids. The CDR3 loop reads CASSVSGGGYEQYF. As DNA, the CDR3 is TGTGCCAGCAGCGTTAGCGGGGGGGGCTACGAGCAGTACTTC.

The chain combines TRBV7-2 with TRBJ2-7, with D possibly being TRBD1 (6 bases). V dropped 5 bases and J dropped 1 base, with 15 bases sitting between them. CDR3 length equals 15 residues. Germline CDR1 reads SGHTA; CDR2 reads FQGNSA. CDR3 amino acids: CASSTTGKASYEQYF. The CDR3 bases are TGTGCCAGCAGCACTACAGGGAAGGCGTCCTACGAGCAGTACTTC.

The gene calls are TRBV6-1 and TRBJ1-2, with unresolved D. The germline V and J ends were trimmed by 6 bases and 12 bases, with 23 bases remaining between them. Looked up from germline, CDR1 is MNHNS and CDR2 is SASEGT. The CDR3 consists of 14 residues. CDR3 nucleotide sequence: TGTGCCAGCAGGAGAGGACCCCAGTCCTACGGGGACACCTTC. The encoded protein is CASRRGPQSYGDTF.

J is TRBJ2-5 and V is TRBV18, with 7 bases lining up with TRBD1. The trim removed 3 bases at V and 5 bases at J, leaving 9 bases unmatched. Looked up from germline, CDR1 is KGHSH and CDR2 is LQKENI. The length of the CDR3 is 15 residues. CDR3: CASSPTTGAGETQYF. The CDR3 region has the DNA TGTGCCAGCTCACCGACTACAGGGGCTGGGGAGACCCAGTACTTC.

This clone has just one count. CDR3 region: CASSGTSGRAGEQFF. The CDR3 DNA sequence: TGTGCCAGCAGTGGGACTAGCGGGAGGGCCGGTGAGCAGTTCTTC. The chain is built from TRBV2 and TRBJ2-1; 15 bases line up with TRBD2. The V gene end was trimmed by 4 bases and the J gene end by 9 bases; junction bases not matched to a gene: 4. There are 15 residues in the CDR3. Looked up from germline, CDR1 is SNHLY and CDR2 is FYNNEI.

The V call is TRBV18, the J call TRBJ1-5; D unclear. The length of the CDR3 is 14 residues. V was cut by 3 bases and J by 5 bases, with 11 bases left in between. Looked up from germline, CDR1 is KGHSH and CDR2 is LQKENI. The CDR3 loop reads CASSPSLGDQPQHF. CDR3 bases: TGTGCCAGCTCACCGTCTCTGGGAGATCAGCCCCAGCATTTT. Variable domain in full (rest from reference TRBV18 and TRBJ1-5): NAGVMQNPRHLVRRRGQEARLRCSPMKGHSHVYWYRQLPEEGLKFMVYLQKENIIDESGMPKERFSAEFPKEGPSILRIQQVVRGDSAAYFCASSPSLGDQPQHFGDGTRLSIL.

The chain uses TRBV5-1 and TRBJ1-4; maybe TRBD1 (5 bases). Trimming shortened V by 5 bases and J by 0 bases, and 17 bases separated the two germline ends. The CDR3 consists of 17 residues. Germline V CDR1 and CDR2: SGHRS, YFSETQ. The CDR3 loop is CASSLEGIRATNEKLFF. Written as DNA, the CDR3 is TGCGCCAGCAGTCTGGAGGGGATTCGCGCAACTAATGAAAAACTGTTTTTT.

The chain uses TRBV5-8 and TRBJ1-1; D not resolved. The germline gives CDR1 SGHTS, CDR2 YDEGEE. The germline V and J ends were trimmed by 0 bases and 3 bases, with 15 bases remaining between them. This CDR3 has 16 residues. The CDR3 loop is CASSLGLGGRYTEAFF. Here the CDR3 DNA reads TGTGCCAGCAGCTTGGGGCTGGGAGGGCGGTACACTGAAGCTTTCTTT.